One TCR beta chain is described in this entry. Its antigen remains unidentified. The input lacks base qualities; no much larger clone sits a single base away. This record comes from a study of blood T cell repertoires in COVID-19 (dated by TCRdb to 2018 to 2020). Broadly, across the study: The collaborator samples originated in the United States, Italy and Spain and spanned the acute and convalescent phases of COVID-19. A freely available public database, intended as a resource for researchers studying the immune response to SARS-CoV-2, is where the repertoires were released. The samples were drawn from two sources: the first 160 participants of the ongoing ImmuneRACE study, and over 950 subjects contributed by 6 global collaborators. Nearly every sample came with metadata listing a de-identified subject ID, COVID-19 status, age in years and sex. HLA class I and class II types, where available, came from metadata supplied by the sample provider rather than from assay-based typing. The material from the prospective study consisted of cDNA or gDNA derived from T cells, B-cell-depleted T cells, or PBMCs. Deeply sampled blood TCRbeta repertoires from subjects exposed to, actively infected with, or recovered from COVID-19 were included in the dataset.

Participants in the prospective study were enrolled through a virtual design, were aged about 18 to 90 years, and lived in about 25 United States geographic areas. In the prospective study, participants were assigned to cohorts based on the clinical history participants reported in a screening survey and a study questionnaire. Recovered participants in ImmuneRACE Cohort 3 were defined as having two consecutive negative NP/OP PCR tests, clearance from a healthcare professional, or resolution of symptoms. Each participant in the prospective study had whole blood, serum and a nasopharyngeal or oropharyngeal swab collected by mobile phlebotomists. Additional blood draws and questionnaires over an approximately 2-month period could optionally be provided by prospective study participants. Prospective study blood samples were shipped either frozen or at room temperature before DNA extraction. TCRbeta CDR3 regions were amplified from genomic DNA using the immunoSEQ Assay, a bias-controlled multiplex PCR. As for how the authors treated the data: Nucleated cell counts per sample were estimated from amplification of reference gene primers within the assay. Sequence reads were collapsed and filtered to measure the absolute abundance of every unique TCRbeta CDR3 rearrangement. Productive Simpson clonality was computed per sample as the square root of Simpson's diversity index over productive rearrangements. In its TCRdb copy, this immuneACCESS table keeps in-frame sequences only and misses some clones. Where compared with another copy, unresolved V genes explain less than half of these, and the others have no known cause. That table furnishes V, J and clone size, whereas the DNA furnished D and trimming. Present in this sample are fewer than 200,000 clones, approximately 82% of which were seen just once. Jointly, the top ten make up around 4.3% of the sample.

Between the V and J ends, shortened by 3 bases and 6 bases respectively, the junction contains 15 bases. The CDR3 measures 15 amino acids from cysteine to phenylalanine. Just CDR3 DNA is preserved here, 45 bases in frame from base 1. The germline V gene provides CDR1 LGHNT and CDR2 FRNRAP. Broader findings and caveats from the paper: The amount of clinical and demographic metadata varied by source and participant and was provided uncurated.

Sequencing input: PBMCs or T cells enriched from blood (not recorded which). The chain links TRBV12-5 with TRBJ1-5, with TRBD1 perhaps the D gene, on 5 matching bases. The clonotype was recovered from a woman in her forties or fifties who had recovered from COVID-19. The CDR3: CASGFERAGGQPQHF. The DNA is TGTGCTAGTGGTTTCGAACGGGCCGGGGGTCAGCCCCAGCATTTT.